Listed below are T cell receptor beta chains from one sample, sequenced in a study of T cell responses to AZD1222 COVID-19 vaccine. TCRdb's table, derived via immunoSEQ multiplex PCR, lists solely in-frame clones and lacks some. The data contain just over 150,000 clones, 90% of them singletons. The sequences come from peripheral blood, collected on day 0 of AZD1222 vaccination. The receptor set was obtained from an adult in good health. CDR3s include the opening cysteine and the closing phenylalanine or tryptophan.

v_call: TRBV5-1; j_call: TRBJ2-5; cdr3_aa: CASSLDGGYQETQYF
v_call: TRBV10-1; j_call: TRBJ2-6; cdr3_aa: CASSHRASGANVLTF
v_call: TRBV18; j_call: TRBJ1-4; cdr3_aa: CASSSGAYEKLFF
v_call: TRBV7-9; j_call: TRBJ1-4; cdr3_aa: CASSLALYQGYDQNEKLFF
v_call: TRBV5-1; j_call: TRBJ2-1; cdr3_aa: CASSLTGTSGSFSEQFF
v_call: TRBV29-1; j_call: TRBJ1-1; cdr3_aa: CSVRIRDRVSLNTEAFF
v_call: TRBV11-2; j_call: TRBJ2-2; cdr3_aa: CASSMTSGRAGELFF
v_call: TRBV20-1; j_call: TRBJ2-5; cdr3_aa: CSASVPTNQETQYF
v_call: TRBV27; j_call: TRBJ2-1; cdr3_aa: CASKTQGGFFSYNEQFF
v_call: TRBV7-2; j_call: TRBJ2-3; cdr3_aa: CASSTRQRSSTDTQYF
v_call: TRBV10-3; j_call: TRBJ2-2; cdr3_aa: CAISPLTGELFF
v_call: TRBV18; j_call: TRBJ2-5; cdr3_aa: CASSPEETQYF
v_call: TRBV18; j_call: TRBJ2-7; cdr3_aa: CASSPRDSGSYEQYF
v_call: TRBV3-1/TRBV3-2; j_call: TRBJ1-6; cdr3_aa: CASSQGVGQGNSPLHF
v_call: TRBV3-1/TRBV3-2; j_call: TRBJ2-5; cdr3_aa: CASSQDQAAQETQYF
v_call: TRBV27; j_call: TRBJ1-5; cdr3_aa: CASSFRQYSNQPQHF
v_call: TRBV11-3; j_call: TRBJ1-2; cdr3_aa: CASSSGGLVTF
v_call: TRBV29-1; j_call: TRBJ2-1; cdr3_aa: CSVDRDYSTYNEQFF
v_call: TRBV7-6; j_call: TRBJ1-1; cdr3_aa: CASSFGMNTEAFF
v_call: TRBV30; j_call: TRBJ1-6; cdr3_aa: CAWSEQGHNSPLHF
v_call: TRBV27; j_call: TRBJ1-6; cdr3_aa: CASSPLGQGYSPLHF
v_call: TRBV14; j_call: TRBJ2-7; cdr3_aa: CASSQRRDTTYEQYF
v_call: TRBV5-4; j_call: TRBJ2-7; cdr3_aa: CASSFKGAQVEQYF
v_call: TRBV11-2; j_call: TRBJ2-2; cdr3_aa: CASSLGREGATGELFF